One T cell receptor beta chain is described in this entry. Some clones are missing from TCRdb's copy, which holds only in-frame ones; the method was immunoSEQ multiplex PCR. This sample yields some 57,000 clones, of which less than 75% are seen a single time; 8% to 10% belongs to the top ten. This entry comes from a study of T cell clones after liver transplantation. This CDR3 comprises 14 residues. From germline, CDR1 is MNHEY and CDR2 SVGAGI. Deletions cut 7 bases from V and 3 bases from J, with 13 bases between. The starting material was CD4+ T cells from blood, obtained at the 22-month timepoint. This sequence originates from a human patient who received a liver transplant. Some T cells could come from the graft donor. This chain connects TRBV6-5 to TRBJ1-5; unclear D gene. The CDR3 here is CASTPDRANQPQHF. As DNA, the CDR3 is TGTGCCAGCACCCCCGATAGAGCCAATCAGCCCCAGCATTTT.